This T cell receptor beta chain was captured in a study of T cells in Graves' hyperthyroidism and ophthalmopathy. Regarding the study as a whole: Stable hyperthyroidism was separated from ophthalmopathy by a model based on 13 V-J features.

Calling Graves' hyperthyroidism stable meant ophthalmopathy did not progress within 18 months. The CDR3 runs to 15 residues. V was clipped by 6 bases and J by 3 bases, with 16 bases between them. Germline CDR1 MNHNS, CDR2 SASEGT. Remarks on this clonotype: The target antigen is unknown.

From RNA transcripts, TCR beta CDR3 regions were amplified. When the TCR CDR3 underwent first-round RT-PCR, the HTBI primer set was used. MiXCR was run by TCRdb on the multiplex PCR reads, yielding one entry per CDR3 protein. Here the sample spans around 520,000 distinct CDR3 sequences, 14% being singletons. V gene TRBV6-1 combines with J gene TRBJ2-3; D may be TRBD1 (6 bases). The clonotype originates from a woman aged 18 to 35 with Graves' hyperthyroidism. Sequencing was carried out using blood. The CDR3 DNA reads as TGTGCCAGCAGCTATACAAATACAGGGACAGATACGCAGTATTTT. This translates into CASSYTNTGTDTQYF.